A single sample is the source of the 26 T cell receptor beta chains below, sequenced in a study of chronic HIV infection and antiretroviral therapy. TCRdb processed the 5' RACE reads anew with MiXCR; each CDR3 protein has one entry. The sample yields under 55,000 distinct CDR3 sequences, approximately 20% seen once. Sequencing input: peripheral blood. The receptors derive from an adult who had HIV and had not received antiretroviral therapy, or was an uninfected healthy control (not recorded which).

Only a few counts were recorded for this clonotype. The rearrangement links TRBV18 to TRBJ1-2; maybe TRBD1 (5 bases). CDR1 is KGHSH, CDR2 LQKENI, per germline. Trimming removed 6 bases from V and 5 bases from J, with 10 bases in between. This CDR3 region has 12 residues. Here the CDR3 reads CASSSTAYGYTF. The CDR3 DNA sequence: TGTGCCAGCTCTTCGACAGCTTATGGCTACACCTTC. Full variable domain (outside the CDR3, taken from reference TRBV18 and TRBJ1-2): NAGVMQNPRHLVRRRGQEARLRCSPMKGHSHVYWYRQLPEEGLKFMVYLQKENIIDESGMPKERFSAEFPKEGPSILRIQQVVRGDSAAYFCASSSTAYGYTFGSGTRLTVV.

This chain uses TRBV28 with TRBJ2-4; perhaps TRBD1 as D (5 bases). Trimming removed 3 bases from V and 0 bases from J, with 12 bases in between. The germline CDR1 and CDR2 sequences are MDHEN and SYDVKM. This CDR3 is 16 amino acids long. The CDR3, as DNA: TGTGCCAGCAGTTTTATAGGGGCAGGAGCCAAAAACATTCAGTACTTC. This gives the protein CASSFIGAGAKNIQYF.

The rearrangement uses TRBV19 and TRBJ2-6; TRBD2 might be the D (5 bases). The CDR3 has 16 residues. The V gene's germline CDR1 is LNHDA and CDR2 SQIVND (reference sequence). V was pared by 7 bases and J by 5 bases, with 18 bases between. The CDR3 loop is CASIGIGLGWANVLTF. In DNA form, the CDR3 reads TGTGCCAGTATCGGGATAGGGTTAGGATGGGCCAACGTCCTGACTTTC.

This clonotype was counted only a few times. The chain combines TRBV29-1 with TRBJ2-1; 7 bases fit TRBD2. With V trimmed by 3 bases and J by 2 bases, 13 bases remained unmatched. The CDR3 loop spans 17 amino acids. Germline CDR1 SQVTM, CDR2 ANQGSEA. Here the CDR3 DNA reads TGCAGCGTTGATATCGAGAGATTAGCGGGTACCTACAATGAGCAGTTCTTC. Protein product: CSVDIERLAGTYNEQFF.

The chain links TRBV4-1 to TRBJ1-2, with D tentatively TRBD1 (6 bases). Germline values: CDR1 MGHRA, CDR2 YSYEKL. This CDR3 has 14 amino acids. Deletions cut 0 bases from V and 10 bases from J, with 15 bases between. CDR3 in amino acids: CASSQDRGLGDYTF. DNA for the CDR3: TGCGCCAGCAGCCAAGATCGGGGGCTCGGAGACTACACCTTC.

V is TRBV9 and J is TRBJ2-1, with no clear D. Deletions cut 5 bases from V and 0 bases from J, with 3 bases between. The CDR3 sequence is 12 residues long. The V gene's germline CDR1 is SGDLS and CDR2 YYNGEE. The CDR3 here is CASRDSYNEQFF. As DNA, the CDR3 is TGTGCCAGCAGGGACTCCTACAATGAGCAGTTCTTC.

J is TRBJ2-3 and V is TRBV4-1, with TRBD2 matching over 9 bases. The junction had 5 bases not matched to a gene; V was cut back by 3 bases and J by 1 base. This CDR3 contains 16 residues. Germline V gene data show CDR1 as MGHRA and CDR2 as YSYEKL. CDR3 residues: CASSHPRTSGTDTQYF. The CDR3 DNA is TGCGCCAGCAGCCACCCGAGGACTAGCGGCACAGATACGCAGTATTTT.

As for this clonotype: Mismatch with germline at one junction end may stem from a read error. This rearrangement joins TRBV6-1 to TRBJ1-4; D is possibly TRBD1 (5 bases). This CDR3 is built from 14 residues. Germline V gene lookup returns CDR1 MNHNS and CDR2 SASEGT. CDR3 DNA: TGTGCCAGCAGGGAAGACAGTCCTAATGAAAAACTGTTTTTT. Protein product: CASREDSPNEKLFF.

This clonotype was found a few times. The CDR3 here is CATSRDRGRDGEAFF. The CDR3 nucleotides are TGTGCCACCTCCCGGGACAGGGGTCGTGACGGTGAAGCTTTCTTT. V and J are TRBV6-5 and TRBJ1-1, with 10 bases lining up with TRBD1. The trim removed 10 bases at V and 7 bases at J, leaving 15 bases unmatched. The CDR3 sequence is 15 residues long. Germline loops: CDR1 MNHEY, CDR2 SVGAGI.

The chain uses TRBV7-8 and TRBJ2-7; 8 bases map to TRBD2. The germline gives CDR1 SGHVS, CDR2 FQNEAQ. V shed 5 bases and J 5 bases; nucleotides not matched to a gene: 14. The CDR3 is 16 residues long. CDR3 sequence (DNA): TGTGCCAGCAGCCCCTGGGGGAGCGGGAGAAGCGACGAGCAGTACTTC. Protein sequence: CASSPWGSGRSDEQYF. The entire variable domain, with the rest obtained from reference TRBV7-8 and TRBJ2-7, is as follows: GAGVSQSPRYKVAKRGQDVALRCDPISGHVSLFWYQQALGQGPEFLTYFQNEAQLDKSGLPSDRFFAERPEGSVSTLKIQRTQQEDSAVYLCASSPWGSGRSDEQYFGPGTRLTVT.

This clonotype occurred a few times. This rearrangement joins TRBV29-1 to TRBJ2-5, with TRBD2 matching over 16 bases. Trimming cost V 5 bases and J 1 base; bases outside gene matches: 4. The CDR3 has 16 amino acids. Per the germline V gene, CDR1 is SQVTM and CDR2 is ANQGSEA. In DNA, the CDR3 is TGCAGCGTTCGGGGACTAGCGGGAGGGGGCCAAGAGACCCAGTACTTC. It is translated as CSVRGLAGGGQETQYF.

The chain has TRBV28 and TRBJ2-1; 8 bases map to TRBD2. Germline CDR1 MDHEN, CDR2 SYDVKM. The CDR3 contains 18 residues. V lost 4 bases and J lost 3; bases outside the gene matches: 14. This chain's CDR3 is CASSSPHLAGNNYNEQFF. CDR3 DNA: TGTGCCAGCAGTTCCCCCCACTTAGCGGGAAATAACTACAATGAGCAGTTCTTC.

There are a few counts of this clonotype. The rearrangement links TRBV2 to TRBJ1-1; the match to TRBD1 covers 7 bases. The ends lost 5 bases at V and 1 base at J; junction bases unmatched: 4. Germline values: CDR1 SNHLY, CDR2 FYNNEI. This CDR3 has 14 residues. The CDR3, as DNA: TGTGCCAGCAGTTGGGGACAGCCGAACACTGAAGCTTTCTTT. It encodes CASSWGQPNTEAFF.

The V gene is TRBV6-5, the J gene TRBJ1-5; 9 bases match TRBD1. There are 16 residues in the CDR3. Germline values: CDR1 MNHEY, CDR2 SVGAGI. V lost 6 bases to trimming and J lost 3 bases; unmatched junction nucleotides: 9. The CDR3 region is CASSPRTGAPNQPQHF. The CDR3 DNA reads TGTGCCAGCAGCCCCAGGACAGGGGCACCCAATCAGCCCCAGCATTTT.

This clonotype showed up many times. Its ends do not fully match the called genes, so a read error is possible. The chain links TRBV5-1 to TRBJ1-1; D is perhaps TRBD1 (5 bases). CDR1 is SGHRS, CDR2 YFSETQ, per germline. This CDR3 comprises 12 residues. CDR3 sequence reads: CASSPDSVGPQF. The DNA for the CDR3 is TGCGCCAGCAGCCCCGACAGCGTCGGTCCCCAATTT.

This clonotype was detected only a few times. The rearrangement uses TRBV20-1 and TRBJ2-1; 10 bases line up with TRBD1. The CDR3 extends over 14 amino acids. Losses at the gene ends were 3 bases for V and 6 bases for J; bases not matched to a gene: 5. Looked up from germline, CDR1 is DFQATT and CDR2 is SNEGSKA (reference sequence). The CDR3: CSASPWTGGNEQFF. CDR3 nucleotides: TGCAGTGCTAGTCCCTGGACAGGGGGCAATGAGCAGTTCTTC.

V usage is TRBV11-2 and J usage is TRBJ2-1; no definite D call. Looked up from germline, CDR1 is SGHAT and CDR2 is FQNNGV. Trimming cost V 4 bases and J 7 bases, with 17 bases left between them. This CDR3 is built from 15 residues. As DNA, the CDR3 is TGTGCCAGCAGCTCGCCTAGAATTCTTGGTAATGAGCAGTTCTTC. Its translation is CASSSPRILGNEQFF.

V gene TRBV28 combines with J gene TRBJ1-1; maybe TRBD1 (5 bases). Germline V gives CDR1 MDHEN, CDR2 SYDVKM. The CDR3 consists of 15 residues. Trimming took 3 bases from V and 1 from J, leaving 12 bases between them. Here the CDR3 DNA reads TGTGCCAGCAGTTTTCGAACGGGGGGGAACACTGAAGCTTTCTTT. This codes for CASSFRTGGNTEAFF.

The chain employs TRBV5-1 and TRBJ2-1, with D possibly TRBD2 on 6 matching bases. The CDR3 spans 15 residues. Trimming stripped 2 bases from V and 2 bases from J, with 11 bases between. Germline V lookup: CDR1 SGHRS, CDR2 YFSETQ. This CDR3 reads CASSFLAETYNEQFF. The CDR3 DNA reads TGCGCCAGCAGCTTTTTAGCGGAAACCTACAATGAGCAGTTCTTC.

This clonotype has just a few counts. CDR3 coding DNA: TGCGCCAGCAGCCAAGAAGGACTAGCGGGAGGGGGAAATACGCAGTATTTT. Amino acid sequence: CASSQEGLAGGGNTQYF. The chain carries TRBV4-1 and TRBJ2-3; 15 nucleotides match TRBD2. V was clipped by 0 bases and J by 7 bases; unmatched bases: 5. The germline V gene has CDR1 MGHRA and CDR2 YSYEKL. The CDR3 consists of 17 residues.

This chain connects TRBV27 to TRBJ1-2; 8 nucleotides agree with TRBD1. The V segment lost 2 bases and the J segment 5 bases; nucleotides outside the gene matches: 4. From germline, CDR1 is MNHEY and CDR2 SMNVEV (reference sequence). The CDR3 consists of 14 residues. This chain's CDR3 is CASSLGQGAYGYTF. The CDR3 nucleotides read TGTGCCAGCAGTTTAGGGCAGGGGGCTTATGGCTACACCTTC.

The chain employs TRBV28 and TRBJ1-2, with 9 bases identical to TRBD1. V lost 6 bases to trimming and J lost 2 bases; unmatched junction nucleotides: 7. Germline V CDR1 and CDR2: MDHEN, SYDVKM. The CDR3 contains 15 residues. CDR3 residues: CASSPRQGVNYGYTF. CDR3 sequence (DNA): TGTGCCAGCAGCCCCCGACAGGGGGTAAACTATGGCTACACCTTC.

This rearrangement joins TRBV6-5 to TRBJ2-1, with 8 bases aligning to TRBD2. With 6 bases clipped from V and 4 bases from J, the junction kept 14 bases outside the gene matches. The CDR3 has 17 amino acids. The V gene's germline CDR1 is MNHEY and CDR2 SVGAGI. The CDR3 protein is CASRAVGGRNPYNEQFF. In DNA, the CDR3 is TGTGCCAGCAGAGCGGTGGGCGGGAGGAACCCTTACAATGAGCAGTTCTTC.

This chain uses TRBV28 with TRBJ1-5; TRBD1 matches 7 bases. J gave up 11 bases and V 3 bases, and 16 bases lay outside the gene matches. The CDR3 spans 16 residues. CDR1 is MDHEN, CDR2 SYDVKM, per germline. Here the CDR3 DNA reads TGTGCCAGCAGTTTTCCCTCAGGGGGTGGGTTTCCGACCCAGCATTTT. This encodes CASSFPSGGGFPTQHF.

This clonotype has only a few counts. V and J are TRBV28 and TRBJ2-7, with 7 bases fitting TRBD2. Looked up from germline, CDR1 is MDHEN and CDR2 is SYDVKM. Trimming cost V 6 bases and J 0 bases; bases outside gene matches: 8. The CDR3 sequence is 15 residues long. The DNA of the CDR3 is TGTGCCAGCAGCCGCCGGTCGGGGGGCTCCTACGAGCAGTACTTC. It is translated as CASSRRSGGSYEQYF.

The chain uses TRBV27 and TRBJ1-2; D is uncertain. This CDR3 contains 13 residues. V dropped 1 base and J dropped 6 bases, with 9 bases sitting between them. CDR1 and CDR2 (germline): MNHEY, SMNVEV (reference sequence). The CDR3 bases are TGTGCCAGCAGTTTATATGTGGGAAATGGCTACACCTTC. It codes for CASSLYVGNGYTF.